This T cell receptor (beta chain) came from a study of T cells in Graves' hyperthyroidism and ophthalmopathy. Researchers took RNA transcripts and amplified the TCR beta CDR3 regions from them. During a first-round RT-PCR of the TCR CDR3, the HTBI primer set was used. TCRdb fed the multiplex PCR reads into MiXCR, producing one record per CDR3 protein. The data hold about 520,000 distinct CDR3 sequences, with about 20% observed a single time. This clonotype occurred many times. The specimen was blood. The receptor's source is a man aged 18 to 29 with Graves' hyperthyroidism.

The CDR3 is CASSNGQGGPQHF. The CDR3 nucleotides read TGTGCCAGCAGTAACGGACAGGGTGGGCCCCAGCATTTT. The rearrangement joins TRBV25-1 to TRBJ1-5, with TRBD1 identical over 8 bases. The CDR3 contains 13 residues. Germline V gene lookup returns CDR1 MGHDK and CDR2 SYGVNS. V shed 5 bases and J 9 bases; nucleotides not matched to a gene: 6.